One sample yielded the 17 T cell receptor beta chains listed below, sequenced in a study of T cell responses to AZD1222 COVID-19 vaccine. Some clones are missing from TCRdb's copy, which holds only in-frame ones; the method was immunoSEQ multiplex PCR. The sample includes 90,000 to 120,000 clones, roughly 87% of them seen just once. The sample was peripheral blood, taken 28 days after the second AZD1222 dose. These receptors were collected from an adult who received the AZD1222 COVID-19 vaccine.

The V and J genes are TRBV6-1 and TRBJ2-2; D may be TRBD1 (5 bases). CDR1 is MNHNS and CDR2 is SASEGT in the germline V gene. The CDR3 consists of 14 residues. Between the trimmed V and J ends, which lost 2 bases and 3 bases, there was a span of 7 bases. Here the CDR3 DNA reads TGTGCCAGCAGTGAACTAGGGGACACCGGGGAGCTGTTTTTT. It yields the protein CASSELGDTGELFF.

CDR3 residues: CASSLEAVTGELFF. CDR3 bases: TGTGCCAGCAGCTTAGAGGCAGTTACCGGGGAGCTGTTTTTT. The chain combines TRBV11-2 with TRBJ2-2; D is unresolved. The V and J ends lost 0 bases and 5 bases respectively, with 7 bases between them. Germline V gives CDR1 SGHAT, CDR2 FQNNGV. The length of the CDR3 is 14 residues. The full variable domain, its missing parts supplied by reference TRBV11-2 and TRBJ2-2, is EAGVAQSPRYKIIEKRQSVAFWCNPISGHATLYWYQQILGQGPKLLIQFQNNGVVDDSQLPKDRFSAERLKGVDSTLKIQPAKLEDSAVYLCASSLEAVTGELFFGEGSRLTVL.

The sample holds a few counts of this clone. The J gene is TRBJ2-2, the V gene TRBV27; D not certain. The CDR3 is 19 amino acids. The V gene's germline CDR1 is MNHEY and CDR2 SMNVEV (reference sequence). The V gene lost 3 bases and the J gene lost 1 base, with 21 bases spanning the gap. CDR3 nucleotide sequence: TGTGCCAGCAGTTTTTTCCCCCGCCGACAATCTTTGAACACCGGGGAGCTGTTTTTT. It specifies CASSFFPRRQSLNTGELFF.

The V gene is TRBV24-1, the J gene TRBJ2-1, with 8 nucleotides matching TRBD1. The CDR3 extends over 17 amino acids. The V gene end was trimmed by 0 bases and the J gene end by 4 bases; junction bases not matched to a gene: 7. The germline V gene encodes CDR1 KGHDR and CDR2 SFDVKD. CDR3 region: CATSDLRGTGDYNEQFF. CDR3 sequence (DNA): TGTGCCACCAGTGATTTGCGCGGGACAGGAGATTACAATGAGCAGTTCTTC.

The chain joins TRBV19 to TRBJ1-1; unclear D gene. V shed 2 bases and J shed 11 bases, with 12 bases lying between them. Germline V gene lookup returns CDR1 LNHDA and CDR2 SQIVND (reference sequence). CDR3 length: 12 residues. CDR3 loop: CASSIRGVPAFF. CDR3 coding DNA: TGTGCCAGTAGTATACGCGGGGTTCCGGCTTTCTTT.

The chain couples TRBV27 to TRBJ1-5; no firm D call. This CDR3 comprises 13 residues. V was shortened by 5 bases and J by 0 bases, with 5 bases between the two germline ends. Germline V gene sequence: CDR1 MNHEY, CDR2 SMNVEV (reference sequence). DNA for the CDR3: TGTGCCAGCAGTGGCCATAGCAATCAGCCCCAGCATTTT. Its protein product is CASSGHSNQPQHF.

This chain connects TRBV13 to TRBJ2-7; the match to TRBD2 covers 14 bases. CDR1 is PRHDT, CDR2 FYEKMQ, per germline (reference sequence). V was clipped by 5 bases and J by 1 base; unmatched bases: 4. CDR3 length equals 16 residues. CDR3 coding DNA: TGTGCCAGCAGCGAGGGACTAGCGGGAGAGTCCTACGAGCAGTACTTC. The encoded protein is CASSEGLAGESYEQYF. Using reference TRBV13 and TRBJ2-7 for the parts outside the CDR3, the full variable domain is AAGVIQSPRHLIKEKRETATLKCYPIPRHDTVYWYQQGPGQDPQFLISFYEKMQSDKGSIPDRFSAQQFSDYHSELNMSSLELGDSALYFCASSEGLAGESYEQYFGPGTRLTVT.

The CDR3 coding sequence is TGTGCCAGCAGCCCGACTATCGTGGGAGCGGGAGGGCAGTTCTTC. Translating it yields CASSPTIVGAGGQFF. The J gene is TRBJ2-1, the V gene TRBV7-2, with 9 bases aligning to TRBD2. This CDR3 has 15 amino acids. Germline trimming cut 5 bases from V and 12 bases from J; bases unmatched to any gene: 14. From germline, CDR1 is SGHTA and CDR2 FQGNSA.

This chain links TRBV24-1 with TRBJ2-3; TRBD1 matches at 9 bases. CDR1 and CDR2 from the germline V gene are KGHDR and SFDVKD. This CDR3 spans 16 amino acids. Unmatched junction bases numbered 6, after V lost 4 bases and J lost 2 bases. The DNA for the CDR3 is TGTGCCACCAGTGAGACCGGGACAGGGAACACAGATACGCAGTATTTT. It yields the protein CATSETGTGNTDTQYF.

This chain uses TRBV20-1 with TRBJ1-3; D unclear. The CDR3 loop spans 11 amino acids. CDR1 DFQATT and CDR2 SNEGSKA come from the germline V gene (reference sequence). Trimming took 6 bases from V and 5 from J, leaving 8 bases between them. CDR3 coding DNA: TGCAGTGCAAAACAGCGAAACACCATATATTTT. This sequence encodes CSAKQRNTIYF.

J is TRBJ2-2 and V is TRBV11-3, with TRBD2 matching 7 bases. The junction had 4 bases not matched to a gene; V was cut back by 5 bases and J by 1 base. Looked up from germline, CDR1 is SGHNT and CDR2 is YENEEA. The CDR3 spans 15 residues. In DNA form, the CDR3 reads TGTGCCAGCAGCCACTCGGGGGGGAACACCGGGGAGCTGTTTTTT. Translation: CASSHSGGNTGELFF. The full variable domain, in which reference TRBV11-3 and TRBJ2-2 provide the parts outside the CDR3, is EAGVVQSPRYKIIEKKQPVAFWCNPISGHNTLYWYLQNLGQGPELLIRYENEEAVDDSQLPKDRFSAERLKGVDSTLKIQPAELGDSAVYLCASSHSGGNTGELFFGEGSRLTVL.

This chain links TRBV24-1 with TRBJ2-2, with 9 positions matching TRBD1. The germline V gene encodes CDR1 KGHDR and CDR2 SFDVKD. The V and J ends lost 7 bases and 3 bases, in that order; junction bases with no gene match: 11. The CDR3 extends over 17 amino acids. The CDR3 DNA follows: TGTGCCACCAGGGGACAGGGTGTGGAAATAGACACCGGGGAGCTGTTTTTT. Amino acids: CATRGQGVEIDTGELFF.

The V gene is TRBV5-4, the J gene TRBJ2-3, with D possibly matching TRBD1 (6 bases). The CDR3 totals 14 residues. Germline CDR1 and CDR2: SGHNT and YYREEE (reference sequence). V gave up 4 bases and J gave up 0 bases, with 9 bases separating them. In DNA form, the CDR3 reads TGTGCCAGCAGCATGGACAGAAGCACAGATACGCAGTATTTT. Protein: CASSMDRSTDTQYF.

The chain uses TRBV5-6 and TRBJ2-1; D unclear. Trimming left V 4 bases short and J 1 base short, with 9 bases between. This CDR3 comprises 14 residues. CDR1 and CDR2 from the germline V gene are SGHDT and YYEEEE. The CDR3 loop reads CASSAWVSYNEQFF. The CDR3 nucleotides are TGTGCCAGCAGCGCGTGGGTGTCCTACAATGAGCAGTTCTTC.

Here the CDR3 reads CASSHLRRLNEKLFF. The CDR3 DNA follows: TGCGCCAGCAGTCATCTGCGACGGCTTAATGAAAAACTGTTTTTT. This chain joins TRBV23-1 and TRBJ1-4, with unresolved D. TRBV23-1 is labeled an ORF, and its function is uncertain. Trimming took 3 bases from V and 4 from J, leaving 12 bases between them. The CDR3 covers 15 residues.

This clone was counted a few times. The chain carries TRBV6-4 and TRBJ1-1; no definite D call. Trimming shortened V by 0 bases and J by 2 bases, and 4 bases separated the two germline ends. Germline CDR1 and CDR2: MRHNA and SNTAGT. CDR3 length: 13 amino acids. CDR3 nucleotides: TGTGCCAGCAGTGACTCGGACAACACTGAAGCTTTCTTT. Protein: CASSDSDNTEAFF.

CDR3 bases: TGTGCCAGCAGTGCCTCAGGGGGTCTCTCTGGAAACACCATATATTTT. The encoded protein is CASSASGGLSGNTIYF. J is TRBJ1-3 and V is TRBV25-1; 7 bases align to TRBD1. The V segment lost 4 bases and the J segment 0 bases; nucleotides outside the gene matches: 6. Germline values: CDR1 MGHDK, CDR2 SYGVNS. The CDR3 contains 16 residues.